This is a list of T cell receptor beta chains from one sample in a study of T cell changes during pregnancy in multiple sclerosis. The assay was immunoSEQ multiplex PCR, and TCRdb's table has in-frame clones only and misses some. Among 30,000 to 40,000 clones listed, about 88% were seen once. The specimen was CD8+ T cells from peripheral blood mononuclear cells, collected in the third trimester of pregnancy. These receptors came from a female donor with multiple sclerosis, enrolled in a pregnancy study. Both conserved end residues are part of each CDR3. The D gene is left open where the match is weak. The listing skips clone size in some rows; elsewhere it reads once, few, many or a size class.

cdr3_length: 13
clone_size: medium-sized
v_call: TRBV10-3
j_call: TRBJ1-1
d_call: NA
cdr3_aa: CAISDWLGTEAFF
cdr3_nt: TGTGCCATCAGCGACTGGCTCGGCACTGAAGCTTTCTTT

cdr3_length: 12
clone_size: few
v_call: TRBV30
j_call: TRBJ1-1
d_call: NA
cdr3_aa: CAWTQGPPEAFF
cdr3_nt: TGTGCCTGGACTCAGGGCCCCCCTGAAGCTTTCTTT

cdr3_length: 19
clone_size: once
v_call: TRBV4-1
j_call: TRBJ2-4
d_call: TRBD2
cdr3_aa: CASSPTLAGGVRTKNIQYF
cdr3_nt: TGCGCCAGCAGCCCAACACTAGCGGGGGGCGTGAGGACCAAAAACATTCAGTACTTC

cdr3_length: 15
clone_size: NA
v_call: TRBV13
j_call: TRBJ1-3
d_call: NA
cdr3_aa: CASSSKLSSGNTIYF
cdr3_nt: TGTGCCAGCAGCTCAAAGCTTAGCTCTGGAAACACCATATATTTT

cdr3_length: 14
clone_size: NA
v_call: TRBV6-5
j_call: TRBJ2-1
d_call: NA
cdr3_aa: CASSTGTSEGEQFF
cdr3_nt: TGTGCCAGCAGTACGGGGACTTCGGAAGGTGAGCAGTTCTTC

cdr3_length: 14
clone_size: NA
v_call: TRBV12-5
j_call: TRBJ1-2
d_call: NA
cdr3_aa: CASGLDAGSYGYTF
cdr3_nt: TGTGCTAGTGGTTTGGACGCGGGTAGCTATGGCTACACCTTC

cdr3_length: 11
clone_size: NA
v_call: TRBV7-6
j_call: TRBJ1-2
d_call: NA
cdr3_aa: CASRGEDGYTF
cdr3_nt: TGTGCCAGCCGCGGGGAGGATGGCTACACCTTC

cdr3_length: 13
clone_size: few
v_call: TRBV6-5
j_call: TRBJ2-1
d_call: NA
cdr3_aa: CASSDSPHDEQFF
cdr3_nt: TGTGCCAGCAGTGATTCCCCACACGATGAGCAGTTCTTC

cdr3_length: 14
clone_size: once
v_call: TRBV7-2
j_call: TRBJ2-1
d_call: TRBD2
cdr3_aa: CASSLRRGDNEQFF
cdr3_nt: TGTGCCAGCAGCTTAAGACGGGGGGACAATGAGCAGTTCTTC

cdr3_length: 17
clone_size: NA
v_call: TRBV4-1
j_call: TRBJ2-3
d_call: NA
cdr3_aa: CASSHPPGTLRTDTQYF
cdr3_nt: TGCGCCAGCAGCCACCCCCCCGGGACACTACGCACAGATACGCAGTATTTT

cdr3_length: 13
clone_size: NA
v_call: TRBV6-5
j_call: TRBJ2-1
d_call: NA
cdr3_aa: CASRPRSYNEQFF
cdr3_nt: TGTGCCAGCAGGCCTCGGTCCTACAATGAGCAGTTCTTC

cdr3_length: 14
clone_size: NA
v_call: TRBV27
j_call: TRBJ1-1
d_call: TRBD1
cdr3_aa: CASSTGTVNTEAFF
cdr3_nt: TGTGCCAGCAGTACCGGGACAGTGAACACTGAAGCTTTCTTT

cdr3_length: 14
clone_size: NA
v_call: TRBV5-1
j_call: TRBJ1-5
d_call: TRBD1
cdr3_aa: CASSLGTGNQPQHF
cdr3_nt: TGCGCCAGCAGCTTGGGGACAGGGAATCAGCCCCAGCATTTT

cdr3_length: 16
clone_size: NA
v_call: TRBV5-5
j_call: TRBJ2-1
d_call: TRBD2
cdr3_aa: CASSTISGGTYNEQFF
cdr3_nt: TGTGCCAGCAGCACGATTAGCGGGGGAACCTACAATGAGCAGTTCTTC

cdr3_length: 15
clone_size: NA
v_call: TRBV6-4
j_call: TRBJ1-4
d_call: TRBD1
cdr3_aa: CASARTPDRGEKLFF
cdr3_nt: TGTGCCAGCGCCCGGACCCCTGACAGGGGTGAAAAACTGTTTTTT

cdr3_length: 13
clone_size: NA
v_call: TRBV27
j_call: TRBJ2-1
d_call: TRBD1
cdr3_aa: CASSHGTVNEQFF
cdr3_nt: TGTGCCAGCAGTCACGGGACAGTTAATGAGCAGTTCTTC

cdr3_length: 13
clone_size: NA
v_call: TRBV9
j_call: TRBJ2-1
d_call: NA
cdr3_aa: CASSVGAGVEQFF
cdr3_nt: TGTGCCAGCAGCGTAGGAGCCGGGGTTGAGCAGTTCTTC

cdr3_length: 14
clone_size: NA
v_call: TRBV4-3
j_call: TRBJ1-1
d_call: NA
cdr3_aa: CASSQSGRKTEAFF
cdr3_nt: TGCGCCAGCAGCCAGAGCGGGAGAAAGACTGAAGCTTTCTTT

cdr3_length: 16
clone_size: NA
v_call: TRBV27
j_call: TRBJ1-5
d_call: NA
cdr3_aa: CASSPTGQGRNQPQHF
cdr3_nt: TGTGCCAGCAGTCCAACCGGGCAGGGCAGAAATCAGCCCCAGCATTTT

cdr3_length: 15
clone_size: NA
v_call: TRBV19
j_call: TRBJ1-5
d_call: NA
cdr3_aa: CASSYNGFINQPQHF
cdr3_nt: TGTGCCAGTAGTTATAACGGGTTCATCAATCAGCCCCAGCATTTT

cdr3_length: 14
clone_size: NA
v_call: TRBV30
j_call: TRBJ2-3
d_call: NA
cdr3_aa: CAWSSAGPTDTQYF
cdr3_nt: TGTGCCTGGAGTAGCGCAGGGCCCACAGATACGCAGTATTTT

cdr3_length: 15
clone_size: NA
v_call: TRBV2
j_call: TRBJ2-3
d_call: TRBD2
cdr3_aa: CASSAGGRGTDTQYF
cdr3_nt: TGTGCCAGCAGTGCGGGGGGGCGGGGCACAGATACGCAGTATTTT

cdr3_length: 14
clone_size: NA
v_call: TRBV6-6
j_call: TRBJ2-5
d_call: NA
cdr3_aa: CASSYSLQWETQYF
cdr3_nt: TGTGCCAGCAGTTACTCGTTGCAGTGGGAGACCCAGTACTTC

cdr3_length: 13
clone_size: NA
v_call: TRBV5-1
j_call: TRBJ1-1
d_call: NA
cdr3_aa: CASSSGVNTEAFF
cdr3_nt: TGCGCCAGCAGCTCGGGAGTGAACACTGAAGCTTTCTTT

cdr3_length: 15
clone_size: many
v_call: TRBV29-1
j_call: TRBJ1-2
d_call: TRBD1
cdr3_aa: CSAFIPGQHVSGYTF
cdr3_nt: TGCAGCGCTTTTATACCGGGACAGCATGTGAGTGGCTACACCTTC

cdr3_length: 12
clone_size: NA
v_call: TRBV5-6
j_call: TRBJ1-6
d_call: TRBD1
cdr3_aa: CASSWDREPLHF
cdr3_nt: TGTGCCAGCAGCTGGGACAGGGAACCCCTCCACTTT

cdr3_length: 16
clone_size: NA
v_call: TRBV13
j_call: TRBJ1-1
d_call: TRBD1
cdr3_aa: CASSQAPQGLGTEAFF
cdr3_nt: TGTGCCAGCAGCCAGGCGCCACAGGGGCTCGGCACTGAAGCTTTCTTT

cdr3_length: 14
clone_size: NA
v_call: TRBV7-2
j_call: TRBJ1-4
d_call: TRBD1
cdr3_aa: CASSQTGGDEKLFF
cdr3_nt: TGTGCCAGCAGCCAAACAGGGGGGGATGAAAAACTGTTTTTT

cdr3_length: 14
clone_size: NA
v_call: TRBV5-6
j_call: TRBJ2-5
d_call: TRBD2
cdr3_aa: CASSFGGAGETQYF
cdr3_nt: TGTGCCAGCAGCTTCGGGGGGGCCGGGGAGACCCAGTACTTC

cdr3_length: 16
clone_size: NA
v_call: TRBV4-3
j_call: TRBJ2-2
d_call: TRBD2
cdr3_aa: CASSQDPAGGAGELFF
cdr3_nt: TGCGCCAGCAGCCAAGATCCGGCGGGGGGGGCCGGGGAGCTGTTTTTT

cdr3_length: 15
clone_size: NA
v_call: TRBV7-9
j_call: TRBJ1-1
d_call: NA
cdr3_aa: CASSLGVAGVTEAFF
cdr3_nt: TGTGCCAGCAGCTTAGGAGTGGCAGGGGTAACTGAAGCTTTCTTT

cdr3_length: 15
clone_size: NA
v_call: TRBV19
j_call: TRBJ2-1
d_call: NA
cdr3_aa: CASSIDAGPYNEQFF
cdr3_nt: TGTGCCAGTAGTATAGATGCAGGGCCCTACAATGAGCAGTTCTTC

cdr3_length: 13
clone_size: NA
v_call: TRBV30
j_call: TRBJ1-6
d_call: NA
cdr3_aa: CAWSGGPGAPLHF
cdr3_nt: TGTGCCTGGAGTGGAGGACCGGGAGCACCCCTCCACTTT

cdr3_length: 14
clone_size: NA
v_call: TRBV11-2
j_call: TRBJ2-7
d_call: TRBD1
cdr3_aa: CASSLLEGAYEQYF
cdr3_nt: TGTGCCAGCAGCTTACTCGAGGGGGCGTACGAGCAGTACTTC

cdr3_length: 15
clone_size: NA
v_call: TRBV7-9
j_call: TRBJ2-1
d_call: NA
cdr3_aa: CASSYLQGFYNEQFF
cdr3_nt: TGTGCCAGCAGCTATCTTCAGGGGTTCTACAATGAGCAGTTCTTC

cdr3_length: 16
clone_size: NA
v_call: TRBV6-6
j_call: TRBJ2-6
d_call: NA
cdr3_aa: CASSFDSLSGANVLTF
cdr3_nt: TGTGCCAGCAGTTTCGACAGTCTCTCTGGGGCCAACGTCCTGACTTTC

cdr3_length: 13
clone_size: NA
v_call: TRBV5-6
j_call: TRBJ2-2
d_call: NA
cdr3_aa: CASRPTGTGELFF
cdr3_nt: TGTGCCAGCAGACCTACAGGGACCGGGGAGCTGTTTTTT

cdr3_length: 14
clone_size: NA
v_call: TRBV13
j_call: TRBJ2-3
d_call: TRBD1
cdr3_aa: CASSLAPGGDTQYF
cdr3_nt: TGTGCCAGCAGCTTAGCCCCAGGGGGAGATACGCAGTATTTT

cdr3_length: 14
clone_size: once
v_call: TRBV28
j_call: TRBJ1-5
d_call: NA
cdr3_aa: CASSSGVTDQPQHF
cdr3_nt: TGTGCCAGCAGTTCGGGGGTGACGGATCAGCCCCAGCATTTT

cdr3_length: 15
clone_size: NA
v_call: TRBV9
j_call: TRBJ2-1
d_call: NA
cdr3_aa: CASSAFSGEIDEQFF
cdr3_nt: TGTGCCAGCAGCGCCTTCTCAGGGGAGATCGATGAGCAGTTCTTC

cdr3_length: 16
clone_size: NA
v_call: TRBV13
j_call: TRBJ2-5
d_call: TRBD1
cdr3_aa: CASSLGSTGVQETQYF
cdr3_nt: TGTGCCAGCAGCTTAGGAAGCACAGGGGTTCAAGAGACCCAGTACTTC

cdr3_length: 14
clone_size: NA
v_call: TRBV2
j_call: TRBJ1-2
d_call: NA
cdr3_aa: CASSESPLYYGYTF
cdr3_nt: TGTGCCAGCAGTGAGAGTCCGCTCTATTATGGCTACACCTTC

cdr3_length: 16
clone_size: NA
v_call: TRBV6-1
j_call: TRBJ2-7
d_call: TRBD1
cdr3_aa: CASSGSTGERHFEQYF
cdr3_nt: TGTGCCAGCAGTGGAAGTACAGGGGAGCGCCATTTCGAGCAGTACTTC

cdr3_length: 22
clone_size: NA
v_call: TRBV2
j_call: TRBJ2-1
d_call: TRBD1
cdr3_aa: CASSEGLWDREGVGSSYNEQFF
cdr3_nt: TGTGCCAGCAGTGAAGGTCTCTGGGACAGGGAGGGTGTAGGCTCTTCCTACAATGAGCAGTTCTTC

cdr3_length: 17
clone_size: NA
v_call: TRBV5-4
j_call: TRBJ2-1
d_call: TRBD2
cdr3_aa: CASSLGTSGVGYNEQFF
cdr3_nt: TGTGCCAGCAGCTTGGGGACTAGCGGGGTGGGTTACAATGAGCAGTTCTTC

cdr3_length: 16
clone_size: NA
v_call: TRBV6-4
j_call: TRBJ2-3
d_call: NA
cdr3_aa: CASSEVPSANTDTQYF
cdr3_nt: TGTGCCAGCAGTGAAGTTCCTAGCGCCAACACAGATACGCAGTATTTT

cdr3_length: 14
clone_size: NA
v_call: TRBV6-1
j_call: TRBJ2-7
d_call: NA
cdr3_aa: CASILQQGGYEQYF
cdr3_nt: TGTGCCAGCATATTACAACAGGGTGGCTACGAGCAGTACTTC

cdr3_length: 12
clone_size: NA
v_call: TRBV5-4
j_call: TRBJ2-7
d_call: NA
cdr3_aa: CASSLSGYEQYF
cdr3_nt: TGTGCCAGCAGCTTGTCGGGCTACGAGCAGTACTTC

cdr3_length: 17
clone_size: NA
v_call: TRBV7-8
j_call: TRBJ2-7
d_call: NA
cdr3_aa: CASSSILIGGPPYEQYF
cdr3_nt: TGTGCCAGCAGCTCGATATTGATCGGGGGGCCCCCCTACGAGCAGTACTTC

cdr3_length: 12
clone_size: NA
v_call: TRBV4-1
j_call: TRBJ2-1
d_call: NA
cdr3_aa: CASSQGAKEQFF
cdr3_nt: TGCGCCAGCAGCCAAGGGGCGAAAGAGCAGTTCTTC

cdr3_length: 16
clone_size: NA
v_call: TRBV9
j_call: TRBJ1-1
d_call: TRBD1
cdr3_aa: CASSVDRDREYTEAFF
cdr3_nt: TGTGCCAGCAGCGTAGACAGGGACAGGGAATACACTGAAGCTTTCTTT

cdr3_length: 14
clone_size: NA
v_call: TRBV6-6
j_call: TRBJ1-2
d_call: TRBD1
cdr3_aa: CASSLTGGSYGYTF
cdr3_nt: TGTGCCAGCAGCCTGACAGGGGGTTCATATGGCTACACCTTC

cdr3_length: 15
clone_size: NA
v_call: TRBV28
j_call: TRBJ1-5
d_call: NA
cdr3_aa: CASSIQIFSNQPQHF
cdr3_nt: TGTGCCAGCAGTATCCAGATATTTAGCAATCAGCCCCAGCATTTT